A single sample is the source of the 12 T cell receptor beta chains below, sequenced in a study of beta chain features in type 1 diabetes. General study results and limits: Moderately but significantly shorter TCRB CDR3s were found in Type 1 diabetes patients in all four CD4+ subsets.

The entirety of the isolated RNA underwent reverse transcription, so expressed TCRB transcripts were sequenced. Only in-frame clones appear in the TCRdb table, and some are missing; sequencing was by immunoSEQ multiplex PCR. Of 20,000 to 30,000 clones detected, roughly two thirds appear once; the ten largest clones hold roughly 4.2%. These TCRs' antigens remain unknown. Material for sequencing was Tregs from blood. The source of these receptors is a man aged 18-30 years with type 1 diabetes.

Note on this clone: Additional DNA sequences in this sample encode the identical CDR3. V usage is TRBV4-2 and J usage is TRBJ2-1; tentative D call: TRBD1 (5 bases). V lost 4 bases and J 6 bases, leaving 7 bases between the germline ends. The germline gives CDR1 LGHNA, CDR2 YNFKEQ. This CDR3 contains 12 residues. CDR3: CASSPRVNEQFF. Here the CDR3 DNA reads TGTGCCAGCAGCCCCAGGGTCAATGAGCAGTTCTTC.

V gene TRBV7-9 combines with J gene TRBJ1-2; D gene ambiguous. Between the trimmed V and J ends, which lost 0 bases and 6 bases, there was a span of 11 bases. The CDR3 extends over 14 amino acids. Germline lookup yields CDR1 SEHNR and CDR2 FQNEAQ (reference sequence). The CDR3 is CASSLAMTSHGYTF. The CDR3 DNA reads TGTGCCAGCAGCTTAGCGATGACAAGCCATGGCTACACCTTC.

The V gene is TRBV28, the J gene TRBJ2-3; 8 positions agree with TRBD1. CDR1 and CDR2 (germline): MDHEN, SYDVKM. The CDR3 extends over 16 amino acids. V shed 6 bases and J 2 bases; nucleotides not matched to a gene: 10. The CDR3, as DNA: TGTGCCAGCAGCCTCAATACAGGGGGTTACACAGATACGCAGTATTTT. Its protein product is CASSLNTGGYTDTQYF.

The rearrangement joins TRBV11-2 to TRBJ2-5; D possibly corresponds to TRBD1 (6 bases). V was clipped by 5 bases and J by 4 bases, with 14 bases between them. The CDR3 is 14 amino acids. Germline V gives CDR1 SGHAT, CDR2 FQNNGV. CDR3 DNA: TGTGCCAGCAGCATACAGGGTTCTCTAGAGACCCAGTACTTC. Protein: CASSIQGSLETQYF.

This clone was found a few times. V and J are TRBV5-1 and TRBJ1-4; D is ambiguous. The CDR3 sequence is 13 residues long. CDR1 and CDR2 (germline): SGHRS, YFSETQ. Trimming took 5 bases from V and 3 from J, leaving 8 bases between them. The CDR3 reads CASRGSPNEKLFF. CDR3 bases: TGCGCCAGCAGAGGGAGTCCTAATGAAAAACTGTTTTTT.

This clone was picked up one time. The V call is TRBV28, the J call TRBJ2-1; 8 nucleotides line up with TRBD1. V lost 4 bases, J lost 7 bases, and 9 bases stayed unmatched. The germline CDR1 and CDR2 sequences are MDHEN and SYDVKM. The CDR3 extends over 15 amino acids. The CDR3 sequence: CASSYSWTGNNEQFF. CDR3 DNA sequence: TGTGCCAGCAGTTACTCCTGGACAGGGAATAATGAGCAGTTCTTC.

This chain links TRBV7-8 with TRBJ1-5; 7 bases align to TRBD1. V trimming: 5 bases; J trimming: 3 bases; junction bases outside the gene matches: 4. The CDR3 runs to 14 residues. Germline-derived CDR1 and CDR2 are SGHVS and FQNEAQ. CDR3 protein: CASSLDRDNQPQHF. The CDR3 nucleotides read TGTGCCAGCAGCCTCGACAGGGACAATCAGCCCCAGCATTTT. The whole variable domain, filled in from reference TRBV7-8 and TRBJ1-5, reads GAGVSQSPRYKVAKRGQDVALRCDPISGHVSLFWYQQALGQGPEFLTYFQNEAQLDKSGLPSDRFFAERPEGSVSTLKIQRTQQEDSAVYLCASSLDRDNQPQHFGDGTRLSIL.

The chain is built from TRBV27 and TRBJ1-1; 7 nucleotides match TRBD1. V gave up 2 bases and J gave up 1 base; unmatched junction bases: 4. Germline values: CDR1 MNHEY, CDR2 SMNVEV (reference sequence). The CDR3 has 15 residues. This CDR3 reads CASSLHRGKNTEAFF. The CDR3, as DNA: TGTGCCAGCAGTTTACACAGGGGCAAGAACACTGAAGCTTTCTTT.

This chain connects TRBV23-1 to TRBJ1-6, with 10 positions matching TRBD1. TRBV23-1 is sorted into the ORF group, with uncertain function. The V segment lost 6 bases and the J segment 6 bases; nucleotides outside the gene matches: 11. The CDR3 has 17 residues. The CDR3 protein is CASRDAGQGVSNSPLHF. The CDR3 region has the DNA TGCGCCAGCAGAGACGCCGGACAGGGGGTGTCTAATTCACCCCTCCACTTT.

The CDR3 here is CASSLAQIGYGYTF. The CDR3 DNA follows: TGTGCCAGCAGTTTAGCACAGATTGGCTATGGCTACACCTTC. V gene TRBV27 combines with J gene TRBJ1-2; D unresolved. This CDR3 is 14 amino acids long. Trimming stripped 2 bases from V and 4 bases from J, with 11 bases between. Germline CDR1 reads MNHEY; CDR2 reads SMNVEV (reference sequence).

The chain links TRBV25-1 to TRBJ2-1; 11 nucleotides align to TRBD2. Trimming removed 7 bases from V and 5 bases from J; junction bases left unmatched: 10. CDR3 length equals 16 residues. Germline V gene data show CDR1 as MGHDK and CDR2 as SYGVNS. The CDR3 region is CASTGRTGLADNEQFF. Written as DNA, the CDR3 is TGTGCCAGCACCGGCCGAACGGGACTAGCGGACAATGAGCAGTTCTTC.

This sequence joins TRBV5-1 and TRBJ1-5; a weak D match, TRBD1 (5 bases). The CDR3 sequence is 15 residues long. Germline CDR1 and CDR2: SGHRS and YFSETQ. V was cut by 2 bases and J by 1 base, with 10 bases left in between. CDR3 region: CASSFRGESNQPQHF. The CDR3 nucleotides are TGCGCCAGCAGCTTCCGGGGGGAAAGCAATCAGCCCCAGCATTTT.